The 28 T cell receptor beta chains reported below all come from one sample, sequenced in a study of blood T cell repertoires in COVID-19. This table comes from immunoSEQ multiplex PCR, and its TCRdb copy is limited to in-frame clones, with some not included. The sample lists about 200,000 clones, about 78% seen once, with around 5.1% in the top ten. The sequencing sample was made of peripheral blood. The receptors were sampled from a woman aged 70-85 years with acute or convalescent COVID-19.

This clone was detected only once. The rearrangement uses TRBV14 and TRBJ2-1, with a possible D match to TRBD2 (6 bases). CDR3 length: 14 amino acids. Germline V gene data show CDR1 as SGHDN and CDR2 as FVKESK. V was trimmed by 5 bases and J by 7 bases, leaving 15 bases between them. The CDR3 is CASSLREVWNEQFF. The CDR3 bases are TGTGCCAGCAGCTTAAGGGAGGTTTGGAATGAGCAGTTCTTC.

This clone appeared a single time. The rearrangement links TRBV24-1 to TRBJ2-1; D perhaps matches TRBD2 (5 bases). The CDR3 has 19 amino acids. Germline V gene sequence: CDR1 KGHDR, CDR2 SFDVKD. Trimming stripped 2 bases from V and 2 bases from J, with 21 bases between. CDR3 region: CATSDSAGDARLAYNEQFF. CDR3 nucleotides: TGTGCCACCAGTGATTCTGCGGGTGATGCGCGGCTGGCCTACAATGAGCAGTTCTTC.

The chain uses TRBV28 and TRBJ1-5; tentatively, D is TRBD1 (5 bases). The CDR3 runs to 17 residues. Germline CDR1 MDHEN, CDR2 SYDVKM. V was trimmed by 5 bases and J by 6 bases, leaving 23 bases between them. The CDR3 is CASSPGHVGPVGQPQHF. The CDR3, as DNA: TGTGCCAGCAGTCCAGGACACGTTGGGCCGGTCGGTCAGCCCCAGCATTTT.

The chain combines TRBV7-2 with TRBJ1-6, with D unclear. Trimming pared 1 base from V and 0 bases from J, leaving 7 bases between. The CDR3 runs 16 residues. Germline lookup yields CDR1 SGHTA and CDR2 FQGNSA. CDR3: CASSLVVSSYNSPLHF. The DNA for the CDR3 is TGTGCCAGCAGCTTAGTAGTGAGCTCCTATAATTCACCCCTCCACTTT.

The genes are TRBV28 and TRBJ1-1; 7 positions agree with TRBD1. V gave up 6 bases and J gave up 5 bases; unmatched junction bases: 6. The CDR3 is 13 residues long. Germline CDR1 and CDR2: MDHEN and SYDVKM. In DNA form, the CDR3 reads TGTGCCAGCAGGAGGGGGCTGGAAACTGAAGCTTTCTTT. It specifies CASRRGLETEAFF.

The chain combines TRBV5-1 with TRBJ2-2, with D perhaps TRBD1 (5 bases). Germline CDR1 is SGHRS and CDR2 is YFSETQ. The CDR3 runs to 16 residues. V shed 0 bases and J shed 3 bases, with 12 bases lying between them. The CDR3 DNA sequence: TGCGCCAGCAGCTTGGGGTCTTCAGGGTACACCGGGGAGCTGTTTTTT. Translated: CASSLGSSGYTGELFF. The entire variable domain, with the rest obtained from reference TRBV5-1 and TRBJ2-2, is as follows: KAGVTQTPRYLIKTRGQQVTLSCSPISGHRSVSWYQQTPGQGLQFLFEYFSETQRNKGNFPGRFSGRQFSNSRSEMNVSTLELGDSALYLCASSLGSSGYTGELFFGEGSRLTVL.

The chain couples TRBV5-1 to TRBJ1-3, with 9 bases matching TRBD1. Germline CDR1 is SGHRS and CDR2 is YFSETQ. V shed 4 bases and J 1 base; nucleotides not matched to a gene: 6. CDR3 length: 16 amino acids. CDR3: CASSPQGALSGNTIYF. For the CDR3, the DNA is TGCGCCAGCAGCCCACAGGGGGCGCTTTCTGGAAACACCATATATTTT. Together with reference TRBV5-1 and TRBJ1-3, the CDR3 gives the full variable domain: KAGVTQTPRYLIKTRGQQVTLSCSPISGHRSVSWYQQTPGQGLQFLFEYFSETQRNKGNFPGRFSGRQFSNSRSEMNVSTLELGDSALYLCASSPQGALSGNTIYFGEGSWLTVV.

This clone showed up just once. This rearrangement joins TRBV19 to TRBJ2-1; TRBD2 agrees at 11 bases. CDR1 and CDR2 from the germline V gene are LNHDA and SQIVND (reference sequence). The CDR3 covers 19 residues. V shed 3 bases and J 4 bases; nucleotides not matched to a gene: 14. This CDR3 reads CASSIAGVAGGPGYNEQFF. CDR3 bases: TGTGCCAGTAGTATTGCGGGGGTAGCGGGAGGGCCGGGGTACAATGAGCAGTTCTTC.

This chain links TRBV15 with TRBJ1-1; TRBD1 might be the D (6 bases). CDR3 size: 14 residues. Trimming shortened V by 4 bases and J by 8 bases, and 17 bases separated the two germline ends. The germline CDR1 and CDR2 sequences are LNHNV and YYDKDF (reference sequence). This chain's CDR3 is CATSTQQGRTEAFF. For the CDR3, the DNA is TGTGCCACCAGCACCCAACAGGGTAGGACCGAAGCTTTCTTT. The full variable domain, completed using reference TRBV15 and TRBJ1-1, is DAMVIQNPRYQVTQFGKPVTLSCSQTLNHNVMYWYQQKSSQAPKLLFHYYDKDFNNEADTPDNFQSRRPNTSFCFLDIRSPGLGDTAMYLCATSTQQGRTEAFFGQGTRLTVV.

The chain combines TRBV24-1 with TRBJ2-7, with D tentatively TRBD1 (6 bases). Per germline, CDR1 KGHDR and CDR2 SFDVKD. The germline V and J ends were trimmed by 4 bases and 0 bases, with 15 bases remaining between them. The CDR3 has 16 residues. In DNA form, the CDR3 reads TGTGCCACCAGTGAACGTGGACAGTCAGGCTCCTACGAGCAGTACTTC. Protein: CATSERGQSGSYEQYF.

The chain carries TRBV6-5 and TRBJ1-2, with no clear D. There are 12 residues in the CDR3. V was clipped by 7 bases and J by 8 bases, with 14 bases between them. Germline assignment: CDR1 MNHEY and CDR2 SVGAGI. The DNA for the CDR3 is TGTGCCAGCATAAGCGGCACGGGAGGCTACACCTTC. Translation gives CASISGTGGYTF.

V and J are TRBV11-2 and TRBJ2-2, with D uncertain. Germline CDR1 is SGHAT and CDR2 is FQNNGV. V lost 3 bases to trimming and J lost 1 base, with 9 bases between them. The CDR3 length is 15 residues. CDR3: CASSLVTGNTGELFF. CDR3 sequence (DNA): TGTGCCAGCAGCTTGGTTACTGGGAACACCGGGGAGCTGTTTTTT.

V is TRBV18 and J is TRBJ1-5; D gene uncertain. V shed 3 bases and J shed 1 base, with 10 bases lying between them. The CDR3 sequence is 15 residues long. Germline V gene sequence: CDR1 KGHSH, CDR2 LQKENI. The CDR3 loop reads CASSPLDASNQPQHF. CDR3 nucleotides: TGTGCCAGCTCACCCCTAGACGCGAGCAATCAGCCCCAGCATTTT.

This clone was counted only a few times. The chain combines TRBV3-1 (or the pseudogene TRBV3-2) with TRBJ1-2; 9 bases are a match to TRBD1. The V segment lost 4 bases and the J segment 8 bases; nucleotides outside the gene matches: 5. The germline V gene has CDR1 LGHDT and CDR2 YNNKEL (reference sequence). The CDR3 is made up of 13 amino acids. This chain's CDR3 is CASSRDRESGYTF. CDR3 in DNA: TGTGCCAGCAGCCGGGACAGGGAAAGCGGCTACACCTTC.

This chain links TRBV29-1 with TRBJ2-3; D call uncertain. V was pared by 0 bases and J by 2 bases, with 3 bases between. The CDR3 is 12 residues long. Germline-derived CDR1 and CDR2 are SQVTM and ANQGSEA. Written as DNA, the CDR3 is TGCAGCGTTGAAGAGGCCACAGATACGCAGTATTTT. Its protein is CSVEEATDTQYF.

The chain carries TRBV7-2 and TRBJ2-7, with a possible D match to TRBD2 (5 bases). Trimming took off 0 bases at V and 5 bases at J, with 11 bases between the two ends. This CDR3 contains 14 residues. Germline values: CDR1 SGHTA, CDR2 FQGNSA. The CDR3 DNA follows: TGTGCCAGCAGCTTAGCGGGTAGCGTCCACGAGCAGTACTTC. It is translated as CASSLAGSVHEQYF.

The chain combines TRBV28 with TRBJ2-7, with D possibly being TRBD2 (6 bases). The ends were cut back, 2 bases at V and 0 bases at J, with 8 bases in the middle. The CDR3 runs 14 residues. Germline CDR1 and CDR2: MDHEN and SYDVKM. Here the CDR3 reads CASSLGGTSYEQYF. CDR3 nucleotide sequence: TGTGCCAGCAGTTTAGGCGGGACCTCCTACGAGCAGTACTTC.

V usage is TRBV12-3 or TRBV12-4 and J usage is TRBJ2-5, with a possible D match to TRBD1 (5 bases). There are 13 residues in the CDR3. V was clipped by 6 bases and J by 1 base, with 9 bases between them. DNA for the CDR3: TGTGCCAGCAGCATAGACAGCCAAGAGACCCAGTACTTC. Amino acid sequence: CASSIDSQETQYF.

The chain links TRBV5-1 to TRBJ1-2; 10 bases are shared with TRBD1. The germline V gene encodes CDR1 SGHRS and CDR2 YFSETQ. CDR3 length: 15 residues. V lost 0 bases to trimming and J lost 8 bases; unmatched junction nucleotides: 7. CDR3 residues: CASSLDRDRGLGYTF. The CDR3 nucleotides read TGCGCCAGCAGCTTGGACCGGGACAGGGGATTGGGCTACACCTTC.

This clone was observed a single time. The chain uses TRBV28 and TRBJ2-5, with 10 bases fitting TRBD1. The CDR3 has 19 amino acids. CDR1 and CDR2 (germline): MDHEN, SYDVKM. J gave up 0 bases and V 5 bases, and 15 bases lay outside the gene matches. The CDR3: CASSPPGQGSALYQETQYF. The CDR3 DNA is TGTGCCAGCAGTCCTCCGGGACAGGGGTCCGCCTTGTACCAAGAGACCCAGTACTTC. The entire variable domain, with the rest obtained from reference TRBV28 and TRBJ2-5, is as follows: DVKVTQSSRYLVKRTGEKVFLECVQDMDHENMFWYRQDPGLGLRLIYFSYDVKMKEKGDIPEGYSVSREKKERFSLILESASTNQTSMYLCASSPPGQGSALYQETQYFGPGTRLLVL.

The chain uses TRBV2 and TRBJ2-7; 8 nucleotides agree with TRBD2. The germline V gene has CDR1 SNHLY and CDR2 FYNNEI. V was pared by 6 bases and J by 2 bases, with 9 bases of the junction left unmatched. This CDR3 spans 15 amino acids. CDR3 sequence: CASSERGLGAYEQYF. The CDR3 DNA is TGTGCCAGCAGCGAAAGGGGACTAGGGGCCTACGAGCAGTACTTC.

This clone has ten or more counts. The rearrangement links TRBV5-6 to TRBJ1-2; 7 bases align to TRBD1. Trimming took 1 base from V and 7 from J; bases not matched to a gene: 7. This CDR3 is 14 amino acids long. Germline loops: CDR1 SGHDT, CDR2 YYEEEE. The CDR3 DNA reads TGTGCCAGCAGCTTGAATAAGGGGGCAGGTGGCTACACCTTC. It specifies CASSLNKGAGGYTF.

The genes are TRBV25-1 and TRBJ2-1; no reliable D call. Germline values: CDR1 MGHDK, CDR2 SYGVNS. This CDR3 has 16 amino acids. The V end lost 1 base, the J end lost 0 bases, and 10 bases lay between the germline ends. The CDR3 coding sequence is TGTGCCAGCAGTGAATTAGGCGGAAGCTCCTACAATGAGCAGTTCTTC. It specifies CASSELGGSSYNEQFF.

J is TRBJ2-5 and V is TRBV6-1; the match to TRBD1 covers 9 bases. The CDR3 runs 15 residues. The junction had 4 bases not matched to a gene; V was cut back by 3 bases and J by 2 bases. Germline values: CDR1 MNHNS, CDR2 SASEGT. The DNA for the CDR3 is TGTGCCAGCAGTGAGTGGGGACAGGGACAAGAGACCCAGTACTTC. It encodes CASSEWGQGQETQYF.

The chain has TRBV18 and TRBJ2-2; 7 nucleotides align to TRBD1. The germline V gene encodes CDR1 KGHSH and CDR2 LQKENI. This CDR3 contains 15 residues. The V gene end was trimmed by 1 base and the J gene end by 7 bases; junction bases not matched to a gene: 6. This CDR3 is CASSPLRGLGGELFF. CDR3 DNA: TGTGCCAGCTCACCACTGAGGGGGCTAGGCGGGGAGCTGTTTTTT. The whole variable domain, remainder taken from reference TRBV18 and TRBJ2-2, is NAGVMQNPRHLVRRRGQEARLRCSPMKGHSHVYWYRQLPEEGLKFMVYLQKENIIDESGMPKERFSAEFPKEGPSILRIQQVVRGDSAAYFCASSPLRGLGGELFFGEGSRLTVL.

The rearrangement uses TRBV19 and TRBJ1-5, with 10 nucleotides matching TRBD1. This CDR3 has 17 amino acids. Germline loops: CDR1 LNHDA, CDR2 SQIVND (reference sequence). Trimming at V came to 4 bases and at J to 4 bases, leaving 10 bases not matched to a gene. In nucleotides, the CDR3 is TGTGCCAGTAGTAAACCCGGGACAGGGGTTGGGAATCAGCCCCAGCATTTT. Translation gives CASSKPGTGVGNQPQHF. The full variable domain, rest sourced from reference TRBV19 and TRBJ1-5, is DGGITQSPKYLFRKEGQNVTLSCEQNLNHDAMYWYRQDPGQGLRLIYYSQIVNDFQKGDIAEGYSVSREKKESFPLTVTSAQKNPTAFYLCASSKPGTGVGNQPQHFGDGTRLSIL.

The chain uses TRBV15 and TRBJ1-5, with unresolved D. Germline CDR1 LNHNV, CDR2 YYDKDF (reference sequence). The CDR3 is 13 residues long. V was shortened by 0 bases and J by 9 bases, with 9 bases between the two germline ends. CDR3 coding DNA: TGTGCCACCAGCAGAGATGAGGGCGGGCCCCAGCATTTT. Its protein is CATSRDEGGPQHF.

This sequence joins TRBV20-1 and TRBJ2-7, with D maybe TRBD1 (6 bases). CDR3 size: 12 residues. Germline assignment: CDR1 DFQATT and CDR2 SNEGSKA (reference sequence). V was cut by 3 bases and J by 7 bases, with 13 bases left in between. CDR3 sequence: CSASVLQGEQYF. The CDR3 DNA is TGCAGTGCTAGTGTCTTACAGGGAGAGCAGTACTTC.